The 20 T cell receptor beta chains given below trace back to one sample, sequenced in a study of cytomegalovirus exposure and HLA in healthy donors. Clones were read by immunoSEQ multiplex PCR, and TCRdb kept only the in-frame ones, dropping some. Of hundreds of thousands of clones in the sample, less than 95% were seen once. The sequenced sample was PBMCs. These receptors came from a woman younger than 45 in good health and CMV-seronegative.

The V gene is TRBV28, the J gene TRBJ1-5; D not certain. Trimming pared 5 bases from V and 4 bases from J, leaving 15 bases between. The CDR3 spans 15 residues. Germline lookup yields CDR1 MDHEN and CDR2 SYDVKM. The DNA of the CDR3 is TGTGCCAGCAGTGCAGGAAGTAGCGGGAATCAGCCCCAGCATTTT. Protein sequence: CASSAGSSGNQPQHF.

The V call is TRBV13, the J call TRBJ2-7; TRBD1 agrees at 7 bases. This CDR3 contains 15 residues. Germline V gives CDR1 PRHDT, CDR2 FYEKMQ (reference sequence). V was clipped by 4 bases and J by 2 bases; unmatched bases: 8. The CDR3: CASSSSGGRAYEQYF. CDR3 nucleotides: TGTGCCAGCAGCTCCTCAGGGGGTCGAGCCTACGAGCAGTACTTC.

In its sample, this clone was seen a few times. V is TRBV6-6 and J is TRBJ1-2; maybe TRBD1 (6 bases). CDR1 is MNHNY, CDR2 SVGAGI, per germline (reference sequence). This CDR3 region has 12 residues. V lost 8 bases and J 1 base, leaving 8 bases between the germline ends. In nucleotides, the CDR3 is TGTGCCAGCCAACAGGGTAACTATGGCTACACCTTC. Amino acid sequence: CASQQGNYGYTF.

V and J are TRBV6-6 and TRBJ1-2; D gene uncertain. The germline V and J ends were trimmed by 0 bases and 8 bases, with 4 bases remaining between them. Germline-derived CDR1 and CDR2 are MNHNY and SVGAGI (reference sequence). The CDR3 has 11 amino acids. The CDR3 DNA follows: TGTGCCAGCAGTTACTCGTGGGGCTACACCTTC. Translating gives CASSYSWGYTF.

The chain's CDR3 is CASSGTSNTEAFF. The DNA for the CDR3 is TGTGCCAGTAGCGGGACATCGAACACTGAAGCTTTCTTT. This sequence joins TRBV19 and TRBJ1-1; the D gene is possibly TRBD1 (6 bases). The ends were cut back, 6 bases at V and 1 base at J, with 9 bases in the middle. This CDR3 is built from 13 residues. Per germline, CDR1 LNHDA and CDR2 SQIVND (reference sequence).

The J gene is TRBJ2-7, the V gene TRBV27; the D is unclear. Germline V gives CDR1 MNHEY, CDR2 SMNVEV (reference sequence). Trimming cost V 3 bases and J 3 bases, with 9 bases left between them. The length of the CDR3 is 13 residues. The CDR3 loop reads CASSFGRNYEQYF. DNA of the CDR3: TGTGCCAGCAGTTTTGGCAGGAACTACGAGCAGTACTTC.

The chain uses TRBV11-2 and TRBJ2-7; 7 nucleotides line up with TRBD2. This CDR3 has 14 amino acids. Germline V gene sequence: CDR1 SGHAT, CDR2 FQNNGV. Losses at the gene ends were 3 bases for V and 0 bases for J; bases not matched to a gene: 2. CDR3 protein: CASSLTSRSYEQYF. CDR3 DNA sequence: TGTGCCAGCAGCTTGACTAGCCGCTCCTACGAGCAGTACTTC.

The CDR3 nucleotides read TGCGCCAGCAGCGGACTAGCGGGAGGGCACGAGCAGTACTTC. Its translation is CASSGLAGGHEQYF. This chain joins TRBV5-1 and TRBJ2-7; 15 bases align to TRBD2. This CDR3 contains 14 residues. Germline-derived CDR1 and CDR2 are SGHRS and YFSETQ. V shed 4 bases and J 5 bases; nucleotides not matched to a gene: 1.

This chain connects TRBV28 to TRBJ1-2; D is unclear. This CDR3 comprises 14 residues. V lost 6 bases and J 7 bases, leaving 18 bases between the germline ends. CDR1 is MDHEN and CDR2 is SYDVKM in the germline V gene. Written as DNA, the CDR3 is TGTGCCAGCAGGACCAATTACTTGGGAGCTGGCTACACCTTC. It encodes CASRTNYLGAGYTF.

The gene calls are TRBV5-1 and TRBJ1-4, with D unresolved. CDR3 size: 15 residues. Trimming pared 0 bases from V and 0 bases from J, leaving 6 bases between. Germline V gene lookup returns CDR1 SGHRS and CDR2 YFSETQ. In nucleotides, the CDR3 is TGCGCCAGCAGCTTGGGGTATGCAACTAATGAAAAACTGTTTTTT. As protein: CASSLGYATNEKLFF.

The chain carries TRBV9 and TRBJ2-5, with D perhaps assigned TRBD1 or TRBD2 (7 bases each). The CDR3 extends over 17 amino acids. V gave up 4 bases and J gave up 0 bases, with 19 bases separating them. The germline CDR1 and CDR2 sequences are SGDLS and YYNGEE. This CDR3 is CASSTGDYAQNQETQYF. As DNA, the CDR3 is TGTGCCAGCAGCACAGGGGACTACGCACAAAACCAAGAGACCCAGTACTTC.

This clone occurred once. The chain recombines TRBV6-6 with TRBJ2-3; tentatively, D is TRBD2 (6 bases). The CDR3 contains 16 residues. V gave up 7 bases and J gave up 2 bases, with 19 bases separating them. Germline V CDR1 and CDR2: MNHNY, SVGAGI (reference sequence). CDR3 sequence: CASTLRGLPPTDTQYF. The CDR3 DNA is TGTGCCAGCACCCTACGGGGACTCCCCCCCACAGATACGCAGTATTTT.

J is TRBJ2-6 and V is TRBV7-3, with D uncertain. Trimming shortened V by 7 bases and J by 0 bases, and 7 bases separated the two germline ends. The CDR3 sequence is 14 residues long. CDR1 and CDR2 from the germline V gene are SGHTA and FQGTGA. CDR3 sequence reads: CASTSGSGANVLTF. DNA of the CDR3: TGTGCCAGCACGTCGGGCTCTGGGGCCAACGTCCTGACTTTC.

This chain joins TRBV6-1 and TRBJ1-2, with unresolved D. Germline V gene lookup returns CDR1 MNHNS and CDR2 SASEGT. V lost 4 bases to trimming and J lost 7 bases, with 7 bases between them. The CDR3 consists of 11 residues. CDR3 DNA sequence: TGTGCCAGCAGTGTAATGGGTGGCTACACCTTC. It translates to CASSVMGGYTF.

This chain connects TRBV27 to TRBJ2-7; tentative D call: TRBD1 (5 bases). V gave up 8 bases and J gave up 4 bases, with 21 bases separating them. Germline V lookup: CDR1 MNHEY, CDR2 SMNVEV (reference sequence). The CDR3 consists of 15 residues. The CDR3 region is CASGATTVLTYEQYF. CDR3 nucleotide sequence: TGTGCCAGCGGGGCAACGACAGTACTCACGTACGAGCAGTACTTC.

The V gene is TRBV19, the J gene TRBJ1-1; 7 bases are a match to TRBD1. Losses at the gene ends were 6 bases for V and 10 bases for J; bases not matched to a gene: 17. The CDR3 loop spans 15 amino acids. Germline lookup yields CDR1 LNHDA and CDR2 SQIVND (reference sequence). The CDR3 nucleotides are TGTGCCAGTAGCTCTACCGGGACAGCAAAGGCGCGAGCTTTCTTT. As protein: CASSSTGTAKARAFF.

The chain carries TRBV19 and TRBJ2-2, with 7 bases that match TRBD1. V was pared by 6 bases and J by 5 bases, with 3 bases of the junction left unmatched. CDR3 length equals 13 residues. Germline CDR1 LNHDA, CDR2 SQIVND (reference sequence). The CDR3 spells CASRRQGTGELFF. The CDR3 DNA follows: TGTGCCAGTAGGAGACAGGGAACCGGGGAGCTGTTTTTT.

This chain joins TRBV7-2 and TRBJ2-7; D is perhaps TRBD2 (7 bases). The CDR3 spans 16 residues. The germline V and J ends were trimmed by 5 bases and 6 bases, with 23 bases remaining between them. The germline CDR1 and CDR2 sequences are SGHTA and FQGNSA. The CDR3, as DNA: TGTGCCAGCAGCCGAGGATTAGCGGGCCGGGGGGCCGAGCAGTACTTC. Residues: CASSRGLAGRGAEQYF.

The chain uses TRBV19 and TRBJ2-1; weak D call: TRBD2 (6 bases). The V gene lost 2 bases and the J gene lost 7 bases, with 9 bases spanning the gap. The CDR3 spans 13 residues. Germline CDR1 and CDR2: LNHDA and SQIVND (reference sequence). The chain's CDR3 is CASSIQGGNEQFF. The DNA for the CDR3 is TGTGCCAGTAGTATACAGGGAGGAAATGAGCAGTTCTTC.

The chain has TRBV5-1 and TRBJ1-2; TRBD1 is a possible D gene (5 bases). The CDR3 loop spans 14 amino acids. The germline V gene has CDR1 SGHRS and CDR2 YFSETQ. V was cut by 3 bases and J by 4 bases, with 13 bases left in between. The CDR3 is CASSSQDSTYGYTF. CDR3 nucleotides: TGCGCCAGCAGCTCACAAGACAGCACCTATGGCTACACCTTC. Based on the CDR3 plus reference TRBV5-1 and TRBJ1-2, the full variable domain is KAGVTQTPRYLIKTRGQQVTLSCSPISGHRSVSWYQQTPGQGLQFLFEYFSETQRNKGNFPGRFSGRQFSNSRSEMNVSTLELGDSALYLCASSSQDSTYGYTFGSGTRLTVV.